This is a list of T cell receptor beta chains from one sample in a study of blood T cell repertoires in COVID-19. Repertoires were generated with immunoSEQ multiplex PCR, while TCRdb's copy carries only in-frame clones and drops some. The data hold 250,000 to 350,000 clones, with around 91% observed a single time. Specimen: PBMCs or T cells enriched from blood (not recorded which). These receptors originate from a woman aged 18-29 years who had recovered from COVID-19. Each CDR3 is given with its conserved first and last residue. D genes are given only for firm matches. Only some rows state a clone size, as once, few, many or a class for expanded clones.

v_gene	d_gene	abundance	j_gene	CDR3aa	CDR3nt
TRBV27	-	-	TRBJ2-5	CASSSPPETQYF	TGTGCCAGCAGTTCTCCTCCGGAGACCCAGTACTTC
TRBV6-6	TRBD1	-	TRBJ2-1	CASSFGTENEQFF	TGTGCCAGCAGTTTTGGGACAGAGAATGAGCAGTTCTTC
TRBV9	TRBD2	-	TRBJ2-3	CASSTSGGTDTQYF	TGTGCCAGCAGCACTAGCGGGGGAACAGATACGCAGTATTTT
TRBV24-1	TRBD1	-	TRBJ1-5	CATSDRDRGSNQPQHF	TGTGCCACCAGTGATAGGGACAGGGGAAGCAATCAGCCCCAGCATTTT
TRBV7-2	-	-	TRBJ1-6	CASSLKQGSPLHF	TGTGCCAGCAGCCTAAAACAGGGATCACCCCTCCACTTT
TRBV11-2	-	-	TRBJ2-2	CASSLGLDGNTGELFF	TGTGCCAGCAGCTTAGGACTAGACGGGAACACCGGGGAGCTGTTTTTT
TRBV5-1	-	once	TRBJ1-5	CASRTGTEGPQHF	TGCGCCAGCAGAACAGGGACGGAAGGGCCCCAGCATTTT
TRBV10-2	-	-	TRBJ2-5	CASSDPGGVETQYF	TGCGCCAGCAGTGACCCGGGCGGGGTAGAGACCCAGTACTTC
TRBV5-1	TRBD1	-	TRBJ2-1	CASSATNEGAEPDNEQFF	TGCGCCAGCAGCGCGACAAACGAGGGGGCTGAACCAGACAATGAGCAGTTCTTC
TRBV2	TRBD2	-	TRBJ2-3	CASSVLSGGAFTDTQYF	TGTGCCAGCAGTGTGCTTAGCGGGGGGGCTTTCACAGATACGCAGTATTTT
TRBV6-4	-	-	TRBJ1-3	CASSDSCRASGNTIYF	TGTGCCAGCAGTGACTCATGCAGGGCCTCTGGAAACACCATATATTTT
TRBV9	TRBD1	-	TRBJ2-1	CASSASTGGSYNEQFF	TGTGCCAGCAGCGCTTCGACAGGGGGCAGCTACAATGAGCAGTTCTTC
TRBV4-2	-	-	TRBJ2-1	CASSQEAVAAVQFF	TGTGCCAGCAGCCAAGAGGCGGTCGCCGCGGTGCAGTTCTTC
TRBV18	-	-	TRBJ1-6	CASSPRDLYNSPLHF	TGTGCCAGCTCACCACGGGACTTATATAATTCACCCCTCCACTTT
TRBV2	-	-	TRBJ2-7	CASSDGLGLVEQYF	TGTGCCAGCAGTGATGGGTTGGGCTTGGTCGAGCAGTACTTC
TRBV9	-	-	TRBJ1-2	CASSPTNRLGRAGYGYTF	TGTGCCAGCAGCCCCACTAACCGGCTCGGAAGAGCTGGCTATGGCTACACCTTC
TRBV19	TRBD1	-	TRBJ2-3	CASSETGTGRDTQYF	TGTGCCAGTAGTGAGACCGGGACAGGGAGAGATACGCAGTATTTT
TRBV19	TRBD1	few	TRBJ1-1	CASSPTGTGRIAFF	TGTGCCAGTAGTCCCACCGGGACAGGGAGGATAGCTTTCTTT
TRBV4-1	-	-	TRBJ1-2	CASSQDIPGLANYGYTF	TGCGCCAGCAGCCAAGATATCCCGGGTTTAGCTAACTATGGCTACACCTTC
TRBV7-6	-	-	TRBJ2-5	CASSLAGRETQYF	TGTGCCAGCAGCTTAGCGGGGAGAGAGACCCAGTACTTC
TRBV24-1	-	-	TRBJ2-1	CATSFPGGEYNEQFF	TGTGCCACCAGTTTTCCGGGGGGCGAATACAATGAGCAGTTCTTC
TRBV18	TRBD1	-	TRBJ1-1	CASSPVDRGTEAFF	TGTGCCAGCTCACCTGTAGACAGGGGGACTGAAGCTTTCTTT
TRBV6-5	TRBD1	once	TRBJ2-7	CASWDRVIYEQYF	TGTGCCAGTTGGGACAGAGTTATCTACGAGCAGTACTTC
TRBV6-5	TRBD1	-	TRBJ2-7	CASRLGQGEAYEQYF	TGTGCCAGCAGACTTGGACAGGGCGAGGCCTACGAGCAGTACTTC
TRBV2	TRBD1	-	TRBJ1-5	CASSGTGGLQPQHF	TGTGCCAGCAGTGGAACAGGGGGCCTTCAGCCCCAGCATTTT
TRBV7-3	TRBD2	-	TRBJ2-1	CASSPLSTLRGASYNEQFF	TGTGCCAGCAGCCCCCTCTCAACGCTGCGGGGGGCGTCCTACAATGAGCAGTTCTTC
TRBV19	TRBD2	-	TRBJ2-7	CASSKGPPGLAGTYF	TGTGCCAGTAGTAAGGGCCCTCCGGGACTAGCAGGGACGTACTTC
TRBV7-8	-	-	TRBJ1-2	CASSLGVFVRNNYGYTF	TGTGCCAGCAGCCTCGGGGTATTTGTCAGGAACAACTATGGCTACACCTTC
TRBV6-5	-	-	TRBJ2-7	CASRGGSYEQYF	TGTGCCAGCAGAGGAGGCTCCTACGAGCAGTACTTC
TRBV27	TRBD2	-	TRBJ2-1	CASSSSGGPYNEQFF	TGTGCCAGCAGCTCTAGCGGGGGGCCTTACAATGAGCAGTTCTTC
TRBV7-3	TRBD1	-	TRBJ1-1	CASSLGTVKTEAFF	TGTGCCAGCAGCCTCGGGACAGTCAAAACTGAAGCTTTCTTT
TRBV19	TRBD1	-	TRBJ1-2	CASTDGPNRGIVSYTF	TGTGCCAGTACGGACGGTCCAAACAGGGGGATAGTTAGCTACACCTTC
TRBV7-9	-	-	TRBJ1-2	CASSLQGFGYTF	TGTGCCAGCAGCTTGCAGGGTTTTGGCTACACCTTC
TRBV5-4	TRBD1	-	TRBJ1-2	CASSWDRGNYGYTF	TGTGCCAGCAGCTGGGACAGGGGAAACTATGGCTACACCTTC
TRBV18	TRBD1	once	TRBJ1-5	CASSQLDRGNQPQHF	TGTGCCAGCTCCCAATTGGACAGGGGTAATCAGCCCCAGCATTTT
TRBV6-5	-	-	TRBJ2-5	CASSRGTDYQETQYF	TGTGCCAGCAGCCGCGGGACAGACTACCAAGAGACCCAGTACTTC
TRBV4-1	TRBD1	-	TRBJ2-5	CASSLDRGGEETQYF	TGCGCCAGCAGCCTGGACAGGGGAGGGGAAGAGACCCAGTACTTC
TRBV27	-	-	TRBJ2-7	CASSFRGARYEQYF	TGTGCCAGCAGTTTCAGGGGTGCCCGCTACGAGCAGTACTTC
TRBV19	-	once	TRBJ2-1	CASVGNEQFF	TGTGCCAGTGTCGGGAATGAGCAGTTCTTC
TRBV13	TRBD2	-	TRBJ2-1	CASSFPSGGAAQFF	TGTGCCAGCAGCTTTCCTAGCGGGGGGGCCGCTCAGTTCTTC
TRBV7-8	-	-	TRBJ2-2	CASILPRGTGELFF	TGTGCCAGCATCCTTCCCAGGGGCACCGGGGAGCTGTTTTTT
TRBV12-3/TRBV12-4	-	once	TRBJ2-1	CASSPKQGRSEFF	TGTGCCAGCAGTCCGAAACAGGGACGAAGCGAGTTCTTC
TRBV2	-	-	TRBJ1-2	CASSEGTGRLGGYTF	TGTGCCAGCAGTGAAGGGACGGGGAGGCTCGGTGGCTACACCTTC
TRBV10-3	TRBD1	-	TRBJ1-1	CAISETGANTEAFF	TGTGCCATCAGTGAGACAGGGGCGAACACTGAAGCTTTCTTT
TRBV9	TRBD1	-	TRBJ1-6	CASSVGQGVSPLHF	TGTGCCAGCAGCGTAGGACAGGGGGTTTCACCCCTCCACTTT
TRBV28	TRBD2	-	TRBJ2-1	CASSRTGAGGPRNEQFF	TGTGCCAGCAGCCGCACGGGAGCGGGGGGGCCTCGGAATGAGCAGTTCTTC
TRBV7-2	TRBD2	-	TRBJ2-3	CASSLGLAGVGDTQYF	TGTGCCAGCAGCTTAGGCCTAGCGGGGGTGGGAGATACGCAGTATTTT
TRBV5-6	-	-	TRBJ1-6	CASSYLTGNNSPLHF	TGTGCCAGCAGCTACCTTACAGGGAATAATTCACCCCTCCACTTT
TRBV9	-	-	TRBJ1-5	CASSVYSNQPQHF	TGTGCCAGCAGCGTATATAGCAATCAGCCCCAGCATTTT
TRBV5-1	-	-	TRBJ2-5	CASSPNSDKTQYF	TGCGCCAGCAGCCCCAACTCTGATAAGACCCAGTACTTC
TRBV18	-	-	TRBJ1-2	CASSTPDSYGYTF	TGTGCCAGCTCAACACCTGACAGCTATGGCTACACCTTC
TRBV29-1	TRBD1	-	TRBJ2-2	CSESQGADTGELFF	TGCAGCGAATCACAGGGGGCGGATACCGGGGAGCTGTTTTTT
TRBV6-1	-	-	TRBJ1-4	CASSVKMPGLTATNEKLFF	TGTGCCAGCAGTGTAAAAATGCCGGGACTTACTGCAACTAATGAAAAACTGTTTTTT
TRBV4-1	-	-	TRBJ1-2	CASSQNVDSNYGYTF	TGCGCCAGCAGCCAAAACGTTGACAGTAACTATGGCTACACCTTC
TRBV25-1	-	-	TRBJ1-1	CASSGQRPIEAFF	TGTGCCAGCAGTGGACAGCGCCCAATTGAAGCTTTCTTT
TRBV4-1	TRBD1	-	TRBJ1-5	CASRVQGESNQPQHF	TGCGCCAGCAGAGTCCAGGGGGAAAGCAATCAGCCCCAGCATTTT
TRBV7-8	-	-	TRBJ1-2	CASSLAGRVYGYTF	TGTGCCAGCAGCTTAGCCGGGAGGGTCTACGGCTACACCTTC
TRBV28	TRBD1	-	TRBJ1-2	CATTTGTGGAFGYTF	TGTGCCACTACGACCGGGACAGGGGGCGCCTTTGGCTACACCTTC